Each of the 16 T cell receptor beta chains below was sequenced from the same sample in a study of immune cell composition in non-small cell lung cancer (dated by TCRdb to about 2017). Library method: the immunoSEQ multiplex PCR assay. This is the immuneACCESS table as TCRdb keeps it, with only in-frame sequences that have V and J called. A part of the clones is gone; compared with another copy, unresolved V genes explain less than half, and the rest is unexplained. For this sample there are 1,500 to 2,000 clones; around 82% appear just once. Roughly 9.6% of the sample is in the top ten clones. The specimen was lung tumor tissue. The receptors were gathered from a human donor with non-small cell lung cancer.

The CDR3 protein is CASSDTSGATGELFF. CDR3 coding DNA: TGTGCCAGCAGTGACACTAGCGGGGCCACCGGGGAGCTGTTTTTT. The V call is TRBV6-4, the J call TRBJ2-2, with 10 bases lining up with TRBD2. Germline loops: CDR1 MRHNA, CDR2 SNTAGT. Losses at the gene ends were 2 bases for V and 4 bases for J; bases not matched to a gene: 1. This CDR3 has 15 residues.

The chain has TRBV18 and TRBJ2-1; 8 bases fit TRBD2. The ends lost 6 bases at V and 0 bases at J; junction bases unmatched: 4. Germline V gives CDR1 KGHSH, CDR2 LQKENI. CDR3 length: 15 residues. The CDR3 sequence: CASSQGLASYNEQFF. The CDR3 DNA reads as TGTGCCAGCTCCCAAGGACTAGCCTCCTACAATGAGCAGTTCTTC.

The chain links TRBV5-4 to TRBJ2-3, with a tentative D call TRBD2 (6 bases). V was clipped by 3 bases and J by 2 bases, with 19 bases between them. The germline gives CDR1 SGHNT, CDR2 YYREEE (reference sequence). This CDR3 is 17 amino acids long. CDR3 amino acids: CASSSGSSAGYTDTQYF. CDR3 sequence (DNA): TGTGCCAGCAGCTCCGGGTCCTCGGCGGGGTACACAGATACGCAGTATTTT.

The DNA of the CDR3 is TGTGCCAGCCACCCCCCCGGGCCCACGGGGGAGACCGGGGAGCTGTTTTTT. This encodes CASHPPGPTGETGELFF. V is TRBV2 and J is TRBJ2-2, with D tentatively TRBD2 (6 bases). The ends were cut back, 8 bases at V and 5 bases at J, with 24 bases in the middle. This CDR3 region has 17 residues. The germline CDR1 and CDR2 sequences are SNHLY and FYNNEI.

This clone occurred once. The chain carries TRBV25-1 and TRBJ2-6; no clear D gene. The length of the CDR3 is 12 residues. The V gene's germline CDR1 is MGHDK and CDR2 SYGVNS. The V end was cut by 6 bases, the J end by 4 bases, with 4 bases between. CDR3 bases: TGTGCCAGCAGCAAAGGGGCCAACGTCCTGACTTTC. Translated, it gives CASSKGANVLTF. Drawing the rest from reference TRBV25-1 and TRBJ2-6, the complete variable domain is EADIYQTPRYLVIGTGKKITLECSQTMGHDKMYWYQQDPGMELHLIHYSYGVNSTEKGDLSSESTVSRIRTEHFPLTLESARPSHTSQYLCASSKGANVLTFGAGSRLTVL.

The rearrangement uses TRBV5-1 and TRBJ2-3; perhaps TRBD1 as D (5 bases). This CDR3 comprises 16 residues. V lost 4 bases, J lost 0 bases, and 15 bases lay in between. Looked up from germline, CDR1 is SGHRS and CDR2 is YFSETQ. CDR3 sequence reads: CASSPPTDPSTDTQYF. CDR3 DNA sequence: TGCGCCAGCAGCCCACCGACAGACCCGAGCACAGATACGCAGTATTTT.

The J gene is TRBJ1-1, the V gene TRBV18, with D possibly being TRBD1 (5 bases). Trimming removed 3 bases from V and 7 bases from J, with 15 bases in between. CDR3 length equals 14 residues. Germline loops: CDR1 KGHSH, CDR2 LQKENI. The CDR3 reads CASSPSRDGREAFF. CDR3 bases: TGTGCCAGCTCACCGTCCAGGGATGGGCGTGAAGCTTTCTTT.

The chain recombines TRBV5-4 with TRBJ2-7; the D is unclear. CDR1 is SGHNT and CDR2 is YYREEE in the germline V gene (reference sequence). This CDR3 comprises 14 residues. Trimming took off 4 bases at V and 2 bases at J, with 13 bases between the two ends. The CDR3, as DNA: TGTGCCAGCAGCCCCTCTGGGCAGCCCTACGAGCAGTACTTC. Translation: CASSPSGQPYEQYF.

The rearrangement links TRBV11-1 to TRBJ2-5, with 7 bases lining up with TRBD1. Germline V lookup: CDR1 SGHAT, CDR2 FQDESV (reference sequence). The CDR3 covers 16 residues. The V and J ends lost 5 bases and 5 bases, in that order; junction bases with no gene match: 14. DNA of the CDR3: TGTGCCAGCAGCCACCCGACAGGGTATCACTTGGAGACCCAGTACTTC. The encoded protein is CASSHPTGYHLETQYF.

The rearrangement uses TRBV10-1 and TRBJ2-1, with D perhaps TRBD2 (6 bases). V was cut by 2 bases and J by 0 bases, with 11 bases left in between. The CDR3 is 16 amino acids. CDR1 is WNHNN, CDR2 SYGVQD, per germline (reference sequence). The CDR3 loop is CASSEGLNISYNEQFF. In DNA, the CDR3 is TGCGCCAGCAGTGAGGGACTAAACATCTCCTACAATGAGCAGTTCTTC.

The chain links TRBV23-1 to TRBJ2-6; D is ambiguous. TRBV23-1 is treated as an ORF (open reading frame) with a function not yet certain. The length of the CDR3 is 16 residues. The V and J ends lost 5 bases and 5 bases respectively, with 16 bases between them. CDR3 DNA: TGCGCCAGCAGTTTAACGCAACAAAGTCGGGCCAACGTCCTGACTTTC. Protein product: CASSLTQQSRANVLTF.

The rearrangement joins TRBV30 to TRBJ1-2; 9 bases align to TRBD1. Germline trimming cut 5 bases from V and 3 bases from J; bases unmatched to any gene: 7. The germline V gene has CDR1 GTSNPN and CDR2 SVGIG (reference sequence). The CDR3 has 14 residues. The CDR3 bases are TGTGCCTGGGAAAACAGGGGGCAGTACTATGGCTACACCTTC. This encodes CAWENRGQYYGYTF.

The V and J genes are TRBV6-1 and TRBJ2-7; D unresolved. This CDR3 is built from 14 residues. The V gene lost 9 bases and the J gene lost 2 bases, with 17 bases spanning the gap. Germline V gives CDR1 MNHNS, CDR2 SASEGT. DNA of the CDR3: TGTGCCAGTGGGTCGGCCAATGGGCCCTACGAGCAGTACTTC. This sequence encodes CASGSANGPYEQYF.

V is TRBV19 and J is TRBJ2-6; TRBD1 matches at 10 bases. This CDR3 comprises 18 residues. The J segment lost 3 bases and the V segment lost 7 bases, leaving 12 bases of the junction unmatched. The germline V gene has CDR1 LNHDA and CDR2 SQIVND (reference sequence). This chain's CDR3 is CASTPGGTGVFGANVLTF. In DNA form, the CDR3 reads TGTGCCAGTACCCCGGGGGGGACAGGGGTGTTTGGGGCCAACGTCCTGACTTTC.

This CDR3 reads CASSLLAGPGSTDTQYF. The DNA of the CDR3 is TGTGCCAGCAGCTTGCTAGCGGGGCCGGGGAGCACAGATACGCAGTATTTT. The chain joins TRBV7-2 to TRBJ2-3, with 9 bases that match TRBD2. The CDR3 runs to 17 residues. Losses at the gene ends were 3 bases for V and 0 bases for J; bases not matched to a gene: 7. Germline V lookup: CDR1 SGHTA, CDR2 FQGNSA.

The chain combines TRBV9 with TRBJ2-3; tentatively, D is TRBD1 (6 bases). Per the germline V gene, CDR1 is SGDLS and CDR2 is YYNGEE. This CDR3 spans 14 amino acids. V was cut by 4 bases and J by 1 base, with 10 bases left in between. Here the CDR3 DNA reads TGTGCCAGCAGCCCCCGGACAGGCACAGATACGCAGTATTTT. This gives the protein CASSPRTGTDTQYF.